This TCR beta chain was captured by sequencing in a study of T cells in Graves' hyperthyroidism and ophthalmopathy. This clonotype was seen at least ten times. Trimming stripped 0 bases from V and 6 bases from J, with 14 bases between. Germline-derived CDR1 and CDR2 are DFQATT and SNEGSKA (reference sequence). The CDR3 contains 15 residues. Amplified TCR beta CDR3 regions derived from RNA transcripts. First-round RT-PCR of the TCR CDR3 relied on the HTBI primer set. In TCRdb, the multiplex PCR reads were re-called with MiXCR into one record per CDR3 protein. This repertoire shows a few hundred thousand distinct CDR3 sequences, 21% found once; its top ten account for around half.

V and J are TRBV20-1 and TRBJ2-2, with D perhaps matching TRBD1 (6 bases). The sample taken for sequencing was blood. This clonotype was obtained from a woman in her fifties or sixties with Graves' hyperthyroidism. This CDR3 is CSAREGAGPAGELFF. In nucleotides, the CDR3 is TGCAGTGCTAGAGAGGGGGCAGGGCCGGCCGGGGAGCTGTTTTTT.